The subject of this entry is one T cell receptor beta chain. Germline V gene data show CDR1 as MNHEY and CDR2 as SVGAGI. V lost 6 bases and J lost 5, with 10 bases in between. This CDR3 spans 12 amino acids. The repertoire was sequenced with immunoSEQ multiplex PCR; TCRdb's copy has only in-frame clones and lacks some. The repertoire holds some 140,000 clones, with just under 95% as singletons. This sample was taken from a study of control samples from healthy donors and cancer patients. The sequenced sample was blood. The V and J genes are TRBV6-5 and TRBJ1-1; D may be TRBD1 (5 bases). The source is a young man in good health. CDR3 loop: CASSRVGTEAFF. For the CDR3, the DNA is TGTGCCAGCAGCAGGGTGGGGACTGAAGCTTTCTTT.